These T cell receptor beta chains were read from a single sample in a study of radiotherapy plus CTLA-4 blockade in lung cancer. Sequenced by immunoSEQ multiplex PCR; TCRdb stores in-frame clones only, minus some. The repertoire consists of roughly 50,000 clones, with approximately 91% occurring once and the leading ten covering approximately 7.8%. The input for sequencing was peripheral blood, taken from a patient treated with radiotherapy plus ipilimumab. The receptors were sampled from a human donor with non-small cell lung cancer whose response to radiotherapy plus ipilimumab could not be evaluated. CDR3s include the opening cysteine and the closing phenylalanine or tryptophan. Fields, in order: V gene, J gene, D gene, clone size, CDR3 DNA, CDR3 protein. A D gene is named only where the DNA matches it firmly. Only some rows state a clone size, as once, few, many or a class for expanded clones.

>TRBV30|TRBJ2-1|TRBD2|-
TGTGCCTGGAGTGTAAGAACGGGAGGTTCCTACAATGAGCAGTTCTTC
CAWSVRTGGSYNEQFF
>TRBV12-5|TRBJ2-3|TRBD2|-
TGTGCTAGTGGTTTGGGATACCGACAGGGGATACTAGCGGGGGGTAGCACAGATACGCAGTATTTT
CASGLGYRQGILAGGSTDTQYF
>TRBV29-1|TRBJ1-5|TRBD1|-
TGCAGCGTAACAGGGACAGGCCTTAATCAGCCCCAGCATTTT
CSVTGTGLNQPQHF
>TRBV6-5|TRBJ1-1|TRBD1|once
TGTGCCAGCAGTTACAGGACAGGGGAAACTGAAGCTTTCTTT
CASSYRTGETEAFF
>TRBV30|TRBJ2-2|-|-
TGTGCCTGGAGCCAAGCGACTGTCAGCGGGGAGCTGTTTTTT
CAWSQATVSGELFF
>TRBV27|TRBJ1-2|TRBD1|-
TGTGCCAGCAGCCTCGGGACAGGGGCCGGGAGCTATGGCTACACCTTC
CASSLGTGAGSYGYTF
>TRBV29-1|TRBJ1-4|-|-
TGCAGCGCCCGTGGGGCTCAGGTTGAAAAACTGTTTTTT
CSARGAQVEKLFF
>TRBV6-6|TRBJ1-5|-|-
TGTGCCAGCAGTTACTCGTGGGGCAGGGATGATCAGCCCCAGCATTTT
CASSYSWGRDDQPQHF
>TRBV5-1|TRBJ2-7|-|-
TGCGCCAGCAGCTCTGGGGCTAGCGAACCCTACGAGCAGTACTTC
CASSSGASEPYEQYF
>TRBV27|TRBJ2-2|-|-
TGTGCCAGCAGTTTGAACCCGACATCCGGGGAGCTGTTTTTT
CASSLNPTSGELFF
>TRBV20-1|TRBJ1-2|TRBD1|-
TGCAGTGCAGAGACAGGGAAAGGCTACACCTTC
CSAETGKGYTF
>TRBV9|TRBJ2-5|-|-
TGTGCCAGCAGCGTAGAGGAGGGCAGTAGAGAGACCCAGTACTTC
CASSVEEGSRETQYF
>TRBV6-1|TRBJ2-3|-|-
TGTGCCAGCAGCCCAGGGGCACGGACAGATACGCAGTATTTT
CASSPGARTDTQYF
>TRBV5-1|TRBJ1-6|-|-
TGCGCCAGCAGCGAAATGTCCGGGGTTAATTCACCCCTCCACTTT
CASSEMSGVNSPLHF
>TRBV6-5|TRBJ2-3|-|-
TGTGCCAGCAGGAATAGCCGCACAGATACGCAGTATTTT
CASRNSRTDTQYF
>TRBV7-8|TRBJ2-2|-|-
TGTGCCAGCAGCTTAGCGGTGGCGGGGGCGACCGGGGAGCTGTTTTTT
CASSLAVAGATGELFF
>TRBV11-2|TRBJ1-2|-|-
TGTGCCAGCAGCCCCCTAGTAATTGCAGCTTATGGCTACACCTTC
CASSPLVIAAYGYTF
>TRBV10-2|TRBJ2-1|TRBD1|-
TGCGCCAGCAACAACCACAGGGGAAATGAGCAGTTCTTC
CASNNHRGNEQFF
>TRBV6-1|TRBJ1-2|-|-
TGTGCCAGCAGTGCGGACAGCTATGGCTACACCTTC
CASSADSYGYTF
>TRBV6-1|TRBJ2-7|TRBD2|-
TGTGCCAGCAGAAGGAGCGGGGGGGCCGGCGAGCAGTACTTC
CASRRSGGAGEQYF
>TRBV9|TRBJ2-1|-|once
TGTGCCAGCAGCGTAGAAGTCGGACTTCCGGCCAATGAGCAGTTCTTC
CASSVEVGLPANEQFF
>TRBV7-2|TRBJ2-1|TRBD1|-
TGTGCCAGCAGCTCGCGTCGCGGACAGGGTCAACTTGAGCAGTTCTTC
CASSSRRGQGQLEQFF
>TRBV7-9|TRBJ2-1|TRBD2|-
TGTGCCAGCAGCTCCCCCCTAGCGGGAGAGAGCAATGAGCAGTTCTTC
CASSSPLAGESNEQFF
>TRBV5-4|TRBJ2-7|TRBD2|-
TGTGCCAGCAGCCCCCCCAATGGCCAGCGGGGTTCCTACGAGCAGTACTTC
CASSPPNGQRGSYEQYF
>TRBV5-4|TRBJ1-2|-|-
TGTGCCAGCAGCTTGCAGGGGTGGAGCTATGGCTACACCTTC
CASSLQGWSYGYTF